These 3 T cell receptor beta chains came from one sample sequenced in a study of T cell repertoires in cytomegalovirus infection. Each CDR3 protein gets one entry after TCRdb re-called the reads with MiXCR. The sample consists of some 590,000 distinct CDR3 sequences, over 35% of them appearing once. What these receptors recognize is not known. This specimen consisted of cultured PBMCs, obtained from culture after CMV antigen stimulation. The receptor set was obtained from a human donor in good health (CMV status not recorded). Some clones in this sample may be carry-over from other donors' samples.

The chain employs TRBV7-2 and TRBJ2-1, with D possibly matching TRBD1 (6 bases). Germline-derived CDR1 and CDR2 are SGHTA and FQGNSA. The ends were cut back, 5 bases at V and 6 bases at J, with 11 bases in the middle. This CDR3 contains 13 residues. CDR3 nucleotide sequence: TGTGCCAGCAGCACCGGCAGGGGCAATGAGCAGTTCTTC. The encoded protein is CASSTGRGNEQFF.

The chain is built from TRBV6-8 and TRBJ1-2, with 7 bases aligning to TRBD1. V gave up 6 bases and J gave up 2 bases; unmatched junction bases: 9. This CDR3 region has 15 residues. CDR1 and CDR2 from the germline V gene are MNHGY and SAAAGT. CDR3 coding DNA: TGTGCCAGCAGCCGCTTCCTACAGGGGAACTATGGCTACACCTTC. Protein sequence: CASSRFLQGNYGYTF.

This clonotype was counted a few times. The chain couples TRBV6-1 to TRBJ2-1, with D possibly matching TRBD1 (6 bases). Trimming pared 6 bases from V and 0 bases from J, leaving 15 bases between. This CDR3 comprises 16 residues. The germline V gene has CDR1 MNHNS and CDR2 SASEGT. CDR3 DNA: TGTGCCAGCAGCGCCACCAACAGGGCCTCCTACAATGAGCAGTTCTTC. Amino acids: CASSATNRASYNEQFF.